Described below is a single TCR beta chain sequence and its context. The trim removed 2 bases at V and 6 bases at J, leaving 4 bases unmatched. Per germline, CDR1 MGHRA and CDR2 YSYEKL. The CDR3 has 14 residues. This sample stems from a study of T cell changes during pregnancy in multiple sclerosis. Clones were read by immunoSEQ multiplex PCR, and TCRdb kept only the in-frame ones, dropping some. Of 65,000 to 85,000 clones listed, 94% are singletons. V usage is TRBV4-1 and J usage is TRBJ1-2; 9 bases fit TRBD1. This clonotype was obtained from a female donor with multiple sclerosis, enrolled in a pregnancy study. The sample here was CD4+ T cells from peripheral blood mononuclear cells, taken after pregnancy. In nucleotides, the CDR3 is TGCGCCAGCAGCCAACCGGGACAGGGTGATGGCTACACCTTC. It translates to CASSQPGQGDGYTF.